These 16 T cell receptor beta chains were all obtained from the same sample, sequenced in a study of radiation and T cells in renal cell carcinoma. Time point reported: blood 2 weeks post-SBRT. Treatment described: 15 Gy SBRT to primary tumor, nephrectomy 4 weeks later. TCRdb's copy holds only in-frame clones and misses some; the assay was immunoSEQ multiplex PCR. The table has 70,000 to 90,000 clones, about 86% seen once. The specimen comprised blood, sampled from a patient whose treatment included radiotherapy and nephrectomy. All receptors come from a woman aged 45-65 years with renal cell carcinoma.

The chain combines TRBV7-2 with TRBJ2-7; no clear D. This CDR3 region has 16 residues. CDR1 is SGHTA and CDR2 is FQGNSA in the germline V gene. The V end was cut by 3 bases, the J end by 0 bases, with 15 bases between. The CDR3 loop is CASSFHGRKSSYEQYF. DNA of the CDR3: TGTGCCAGCAGCTTTCACGGAAGGAAGAGCTCCTACGAGCAGTACTTC.

This clone was picked up one time. This chain uses TRBV2 with TRBJ2-3; D gene ambiguous. The ends were cut back, 4 bases at V and 6 bases at J, with 14 bases in the middle. The CDR3 is 14 residues long. Germline V gene sequence: CDR1 SNHLY, CDR2 FYNNEI. The CDR3 loop is CASSVSAVGDTQYF. CDR3 sequence (DNA): TGTGCCAGCAGTGTCTCCGCTGTTGGGGATACGCAGTATTTT.

This clone has more than one count but fewer than ten. The chain has TRBV28 and TRBJ1-5, with D tentatively TRBD1 (6 bases). Germline CDR1 is MDHEN and CDR2 is SYDVKM. The CDR3 is 14 residues long. Trimming took off 6 bases at V and 1 base at J, with 10 bases between the two ends. The CDR3 protein is CASRTRGSNQPQHF. The CDR3, as DNA: TGTGCCAGCAGGACCAGGGGAAGCAATCAGCCCCAGCATTTT.

The chain combines TRBV29-1 with TRBJ1-2, with TRBD1 matching over 9 bases. The V and J ends lost 6 bases and 5 bases, in that order; junction bases with no gene match: 7. The germline gives CDR1 SQVTM, CDR2 ANQGSEA. This CDR3 is built from 13 residues. CDR3 region: CSVGGQGDYGYTF. CDR3 sequence (DNA): TGCAGCGTGGGGGGACAGGGAGATTATGGCTACACCTTC.

A single count supports this clone. V is TRBV30 and J is TRBJ2-7; D is undetermined. Germline loops: CDR1 GTSNPN, CDR2 SVGIG (reference sequence). Deletions cut 3 bases from V and 6 bases from J, with 15 bases between. The CDR3 extends over 13 amino acids. The CDR3 is CAWSSGPPGEQYF. CDR3 sequence (DNA): TGTGCCTGGAGCTCCGGACCCCCGGGCGAGCAGTACTTC.

This sequence joins TRBV20-1 and TRBJ2-3, with D hard to call. Trimming took off 6 bases at V and 6 bases at J, with 7 bases between the two ends. The CDR3 sequence is 10 residues long. Germline V gives CDR1 DFQATT, CDR2 SNEGSKA (reference sequence). CDR3 nucleotide sequence: TGCAGTGCACCCAGGGATACGCAGTATTTT. This codes for CSAPRDTQYF.

V usage is TRBV9 and J usage is TRBJ2-3, with 7 bases identical to TRBD2. With 4 bases clipped from V and 3 bases from J, the junction kept 8 bases outside the gene matches. The CDR3 is 15 residues long. Per germline, CDR1 SGDLS and CDR2 YYNGEE. In DNA, the CDR3 is TGTGCCAGCAGCTTGGGACTATTACTAACAGATACGCAGTATTTT. Translation: CASSLGLLLTDTQYF.

This chain links TRBV28 with TRBJ1-1; 9 bases are a match to TRBD1. Per the germline V gene, CDR1 is MDHEN and CDR2 is SYDVKM. The CDR3 extends over 15 amino acids. V lost 2 bases and J lost 6; bases outside the gene matches: 7. The chain's CDR3 is CASSLLGQGGSEAFF. The CDR3 coding sequence is TGTGCCAGCAGTTTACTGGGACAGGGTGGCTCTGAAGCTTTCTTT.

The V call is TRBV9, the J call TRBJ2-1, with D possibly being TRBD2 (5 bases). V was clipped by 7 bases and J by 6 bases, with 14 bases between them. The CDR3 contains 13 residues. Germline V gene sequence: CDR1 SGDLS, CDR2 YYNGEE. The chain's CDR3 is CASLRGRGNEQFF. In nucleotides, the CDR3 is TGTGCCAGCCTCCGGGGAAGAGGCAATGAGCAGTTCTTC.

This clone has just one count. V and J are TRBV5-1 and TRBJ2-1; 12 positions match TRBD2. There are 15 residues in the CDR3. Germline V gene sequence: CDR1 SGHRS, CDR2 YFSETQ. The J segment lost 8 bases and the V segment lost 7 bases, leaving 10 bases of the junction unmatched. CDR3 protein: CASHPLTSGSDEQFF. The CDR3 DNA is TGCGCCAGCCATCCGTTGACTAGCGGGAGTGATGAGCAGTTCTTC. The whole variable domain, filled in from reference TRBV5-1 and TRBJ2-1, reads KAGVTQTPRYLIKTRGQQVTLSCSPISGHRSVSWYQQTPGQGLQFLFEYFSETQRNKGNFPGRFSGRQFSNSRSEMNVSTLELGDSALYLCASHPLTSGSDEQFFGPGTRLTVL.

V is TRBV5-6 and J is TRBJ1-5; TRBD1 might be the D (5 bases). Germline CDR1 reads SGHDT; CDR2 reads YYEEEE. Deletions cut 5 bases from V and 1 base from J, with 16 bases between. There are 16 residues in the CDR3. The CDR3 region is CASSERGGLSNQPQHF. The CDR3 region has the DNA TGTGCCAGCAGTGAACGGGGGGGTTTAAGCAATCAGCCCCAGCATTTT.

V is TRBV9 and J is TRBJ2-3; D is uncertain. The germline CDR1 and CDR2 sequences are SGDLS and YYNGEE. Deletions cut 2 bases from V and 0 bases from J, with 4 bases between. The CDR3 totals 13 residues. This CDR3 reads CASSVLSTDTQYF. CDR3 sequence (DNA): TGTGCCAGCAGCGTTCTAAGCACAGATACGCAGTATTTT.

This clone appeared a few times. This chain connects TRBV15 to TRBJ2-2; no firm D call. The V and J ends lost 0 bases and 3 bases respectively, with 8 bases between them. The CDR3 spans 15 residues. The germline V gene encodes CDR1 LNHNV and CDR2 YYDKDF (reference sequence). As DNA, the CDR3 is TGTGCCACCAGCAGAGATCCAGGATACACCGGGGAGCTGTTTTTT. Its protein is CATSRDPGYTGELFF.

This chain connects TRBV5-1 to TRBJ1-1; D gene unclear. The germline gives CDR1 SGHRS, CDR2 YFSETQ. There are 14 residues in the CDR3. V was trimmed by 4 bases and J by 1 base, leaving 11 bases between them. The CDR3 loop is CASSPSGENTEAFF. The CDR3 bases are TGCGCCAGCAGCCCAAGTGGAGAGAACACTGAAGCTTTCTTT. The complete variable domain, with remaining parts taken from reference TRBV5-1 and TRBJ1-1, reads KAGVTQTPRYLIKTRGQQVTLSCSPISGHRSVSWYQQTPGQGLQFLFEYFSETQRNKGNFPGRFSGRQFSNSRSEMNVSTLELGDSALYLCASSPSGENTEAFFGQGTRLTVV.

The gene calls are TRBV7-3 and TRBJ2-5; 8 nucleotides match TRBD1. The trim removed 2 bases at V and 5 bases at J, leaving 10 bases unmatched. Germline CDR1 and CDR2: SGHTA and FQGTGA. This CDR3 is built from 16 residues. Here the CDR3 reads CASSLGQGAFGETQYF. The CDR3 bases are TGTGCCAGCAGCTTAGGGCAGGGGGCTTTTGGGGAGACCCAGTACTTC.

The chain is built from TRBV6-6 and TRBJ1-2, with unresolved D. Deletions cut 6 bases from V and 3 bases from J, with 14 bases between. The CDR3 consists of 14 residues. Germline V gives CDR1 MNHNY, CDR2 SVGAGI (reference sequence). DNA for the CDR3: TGTGCCAGCAGCCACGGTGACGGAGACTATGGCTACACCTTC. Protein sequence: CASSHGDGDYGYTF.